A selection of T cell receptor beta chains follows, all from one sample in a study of radiotherapy plus CTLA-4 blockade in lung cancer. Sequencing used immunoSEQ multiplex PCR; TCRdb keeps in-frame clones, though not all of them. The table includes around 99,000 clones, around 88% detected once. The source material was peripheral blood, sampled from a patient treated with radiotherapy plus ipilimumab. All receptors derive from a human donor with non-small cell lung cancer that progressed on radiotherapy plus ipilimumab. CDR3s include the opening cysteine and the closing phenylalanine or tryptophan. D genes are given only for firm matches. The size entry is marked missing in some rows and otherwise reads once, few, many or a size class.

d_gene	abundance	v_gene	j_gene	CDR3aa	CDR3nt
-	-	TRBV2	TRBJ2-7	CASSEGPPQTYEQYF	TGTGCCAGCAGTGAAGGCCCCCCACAGACGTACGAGCAGTACTTC
TRBD1	-	TRBV7-2	TRBJ1-5	CDSSFGQGNQPQHF	TGTGACAGCAGCTTCGGACAGGGCAATCAGCCCCAGCATTTT
-	-	TRBV2	TRBJ2-6	CASSERHSGANVLTF	TGTGCCAGCAGTGAACGGCACTCTGGGGCCAACGTCCTGACTTTC
TRBD2	-	TRBV10-1	TRBJ2-7	CASSEGGRAEQYF	TGCGCCAGCAGTGAGGGCGGGAGGGCCGAGCAGTACTTC
TRBD2	-	TRBV9	TRBJ2-3	CASSPSGGGDTQYF	TGTGCCAGCAGCCCTAGCGGGGGGGGAGATACGCAGTATTTT
-	-	TRBV7-7	TRBJ1-1	CASSLLTRGKTEAFF	TGTGCTAGCAGCTTGTTGACCAGGGGCAAGACTGAAGCTTTCTTT
-	-	TRBV7-9	TRBJ2-1	CASSFGSHNEQFF	TGTGCCAGCAGCTTTGGCTCCCACAATGAGCAGTTCTTC
TRBD2	-	TRBV7-2	TRBJ2-1	CASSPSFSGSSYNEQFF	TGTGCCAGCAGCCCGTCCTTTAGCGGGAGCTCCTACAATGAGCAGTTCTTC
TRBD2	-	TRBV2	TRBJ2-3	CASSEGLAVKDTQYF	TGTGCCAGCAGTGAGGGACTAGCGGTTAAAGATACGCAGTATTTT
TRBD1	-	TRBV4-1	TRBJ1-2	CASSQSQGANYGYTF	TGCGCCAGCAGCCAATCCCAGGGGGCGAACTATGGCTACACCTTC
TRBD1	-	TRBV25-1	TRBJ1-1	CASSDFSRDRGRGTEAFF	TGTGCCAGCAGTGACTTCTCCCGGGACAGAGGGAGGGGCACTGAAGCTTTCTTT
-	-	TRBV27	TRBJ2-5	CASSLWGAGETQYF	TGTGCCAGCAGTTTATGGGGGGCGGGAGAGACCCAGTACTTC
-	few	TRBV25-1	TRBJ2-7	CASSEVAYEQYF	TGTGCCAGCAGTGAGGTGGCCTACGAGCAGTACTTC
TRBD1	-	TRBV15	TRBJ2-1	CATSIGTGGFEQFF	TGTGCCACCAGCATAGGGACAGGGGGCTTTGAGCAGTTCTTC
TRBD2	-	TRBV2	TRBJ2-2	CASSELGAGAGELFF	TGTGCCAGCAGTGAGCTTGGTGCGGGAGCCGGGGAGCTGTTTTTT
-	-	TRBV27	TRBJ2-1	CASSMDSPSNYNEQFF	TGTGCCAGCTCGATGGACTCCCCTTCCAACTACAATGAGCAGTTCTTC
-	-	TRBV5-1	TRBJ2-1	CASSSGRSGYNEQFF	TGCGCCAGCAGCTCGGGACGGTCGGGCTACAATGAGCAGTTCTTC
-	-	TRBV27	TRBJ2-3	CASSLSGSTDTQYF	TGTGCCAGCAGTTTGAGCGGGTCCACAGATACGCAGTATTTT
-	-	TRBV6-6	TRBJ1-2	CASSVGPASNYGYTF	TGTGCCAGCAGTGTTGGACCGGCAAGTAACTATGGCTACACCTTC
-	few	TRBV7-9	TRBJ2-7	CASSAGVYEQYF	TGTGCCAGCTCGGCAGGGGTCTACGAGCAGTACTTC
-	-	TRBV5-1	TRBJ1-2	CASHSSWGDGYTF	TGCGCCAGTCATTCCTCCTGGGGGGATGGCTACACCTTC
TRBD2	-	TRBV28	TRBJ2-3	CASDWGLRASGISDTQYF	TGTGCCAGCGATTGGGGATTAAGGGCTAGCGGGATTTCAGATACGCAGTATTTT
-	-	TRBV19	TRBJ2-3	CASVGIQYSDTQYF	TGTGCCAGTGTTGGGATACAATACTCAGATACGCAGTATTTT
TRBD2	-	TRBV7-9	TRBJ2-7	CASSPRLAGAAEQYF	TGTGCCAGCAGCCCGAGACTAGCGGGAGCAGCTGAGCAGTACTTC
-	-	TRBV30	TRBJ2-2	CAWTGGGELFF	TGTGCCTGGACCGGAGGGGGGGAGCTGTTTTTT
-	-	TRBV11-3	TRBJ2-5	CASSLDLGQNLQETQYF	TGTGCCAGCAGCTTAGATCTAGGGCAGAACCTCCAAGAGACCCAGTACTTC
-	-	TRBV12-5	TRBJ2-1	CASVSGAAPLYNEQFF	TGTGCTAGTGTTTCGGGGGCGGCTCCGCTCTACAATGAGCAGTTCTTC
-	-	TRBV30	TRBJ2-7	CALDLGTPSYEQYF	TGTGCCCTGGATTTGGGGACGCCGTCCTACGAGCAGTACTTC
-	-	TRBV5-1	TRBJ2-7	CASSLTGGAYYEQYF	TGCGCCAGCAGCTTGACGGGGGGCGCCTATTACGAGCAGTACTTC
-	-	TRBV28	TRBJ1-2	CASSFRRGFFGYTF	TGTGCCAGCAGTTTTCGTCGGGGGTTCTTTGGCTACACCTTC
-	-	TRBV5-1	TRBJ2-2	CASSLFGQGTGELFF	TGCGCCAGCAGCTTGTTCGGGCAGGGGACCGGGGAGCTGTTTTTT
-	-	TRBV5-8	TRBJ1-3	CASSPTGPATIYF	TGTGCCAGCAGCCCCACAGGGCCGGCCACCATATATTTT
-	-	TRBV6-5	TRBJ1-2	CASSYDRSGFYGYTF	TGTGCCAGCAGTTACGATAGGAGCGGGTTCTATGGCTACACCTTC
-	-	TRBV5-4	TRBJ2-6	CASSLAVGGGANVLTF	TGTGCCAGCAGCTTGGCCGTCGGGGGAGGGGCCAACGTCCTGACTTTC
TRBD2	-	TRBV30	TRBJ2-7	CAWSVGLAGVAEQYF	TGTGCCTGGAGTGTAGGGCTAGCGGGAGTCGCCGAGCAGTACTTC
TRBD2	-	TRBV11-2	TRBJ2-2	CASSRGLAGAGGELFF	TGTGCCAGCAGCAGGGGACTAGCGGGAGCGGGCGGGGAGCTGTTTTTT
-	-	TRBV7-3	TRBJ2-1	CASSPSGNTYNEQFF	TGTGCCAGCAGCCCGTCAGGAAACACGTACAATGAGCAGTTCTTC
TRBD1	-	TRBV25-1	TRBJ1-2	CASSEVGRGLHGYTF	TGTGCCAGCAGTGAAGTGGGCAGGGGGCTCCATGGCTACACCTTC
-	-	TRBV19	TRBJ2-7	CASSTSDLYEQYF	TGTGCCAGTAGTACTAGCGACCTCTACGAGCAGTACTTC
-	once	TRBV4-1	TRBJ1-2	CASSQDPKDSANYGYTF	TGCGCCAGCAGCCAAGATCCGAAGGATTCAGCTAACTATGGCTACACCTTC
-	once	TRBV5-4	TRBJ2-1	CASSLGGEVGNEQFF	TGTGCCAGCAGCTTGGGGGGCGAAGTAGGGAATGAGCAGTTCTTC